This is a list of T cell receptor beta chains from one sample in a study of cytomegalovirus exposure and HLA in healthy donors. Sequenced by immunoSEQ multiplex PCR; TCRdb stores in-frame clones only, minus some. The sample has more than 90,000 clones; under 80% are singletons. Sequencing input: PBMCs. The receptors derive from a man aged 35 to 55 in good health and CMV-seropositive. The CDR3 runs from the conserved cysteine through the conserved F or W. The D gene is left open where the match is weak. The listing skips clone size in some rows; elsewhere it reads once, few, many or a size class.

TRBJ2-3	NA	NA	TRBV29-1	TGCAGCCTCTCGCCTAGGATGGCAGATACGCAGTATTTT	CSLSPRMADTQYF
TRBJ2-3	NA	NA	TRBV7-6	TGTGCCAGCAGCTTAGCTGGCGGCTCAGATACGCAGTATTTT	CASSLAGGSDTQYF
TRBJ2-1	NA	NA	TRBV11-3	TGTGCCAGCAGCTTAGATATGTACAGGCATGAGCAGTTCTTC	CASSLDMYRHEQFF
TRBJ2-2	NA	TRBD2	TRBV29-1	TGCAGCGTTGTTTTGAGGCCAACGGTTAGCGGGAGTATGAACACCGGGGAGCTGTTTTTT	CSVVLRPTVSGSMNTGELFF
TRBJ1-5	NA	NA	TRBV11-2	TGTGCCCCGGAGGGCCAGCCCCAGCATTTT	CAPEGQPQHF
TRBJ1-2	NA	TRBD1	TRBV7-9	TGTGCCAGCAGCTCCTGGACAGGGGTCGGCTACACCTTC	CASSSWTGVGYTF
TRBJ2-1	NA	TRBD1	TRBV7-9	TGTGCCAGCAGCCTGGACAGGGTCTTGTTCTTC	CASSLDRVLFF
TRBJ2-2	few	TRBD1	TRBV19	TGTGCCAGTAGTATGGGGACAGGGGTCACCGGGGAGCTGTTTTTT	CASSMGTGVTGELFF
TRBJ2-3	NA	NA	TRBV15	TGTGCCACCAGCAGGGACCCAAGGCTTGCAGTCAGGGGTACGCAGTATTTT	CATSRDPRLAVRGTQYF
TRBJ2-5	few	TRBD2	TRBV5-1	TGCGCCAGCAGCTTGGTGGTTAGCGGGATACAAGAGACCCAGTACTTC	CASSLVVSGIQETQYF
TRBJ2-7	NA	NA	TRBV7-9	TGTGCCAGCAGCTTCTCTAGTGCCGAGCAGTACTTC	CASSFSSAEQYF
TRBJ2-5	NA	NA	TRBV7-8	TGTGCCAGCACCGACGAGGGTCGCGAGACCCAGTACTTC	CASTDEGRETQYF
TRBJ2-6	NA	TRBD1	TRBV2	TGTGCCAGCAGTGAATTGGTAGGGACAGGGCTGGCTGGGGCCAACGTCCTGACTTTC	CASSELVGTGLAGANVLTF
TRBJ2-3	NA	TRBD2	TRBV6-6	TGTGCCAGCAGTTCCGGACTAGGATCCGTAGGGACGCAGTATTTT	CASSSGLGSVGTQYF
TRBJ1-1	NA	NA	TRBV5-4	TGTGCCAGCAGCTTGGCCGAATGGGACCGGGAGACTGAAGCTTTCTTT	CASSLAEWDRETEAFF
TRBJ1-1	NA	TRBD1	TRBV6-6	TGTGCCAGCAGTTACCCCGGACAGGGTCGGACTGAAGCTTTCTTT	CASSYPGQGRTEAFF
TRBJ1-5	NA	NA	TRBV5-1	TGCGCCAGCAGCGGGGGGGATGGGTTGAATCAGCCCCAGCATTTT	CASSGGDGLNQPQHF
TRBJ2-3	NA	NA	TRBV28	TGTGCCAGCAGCCAGGTGACGGGAGCAGATACGCAGTATTTT	CASSQVTGADTQYF
TRBJ2-1	NA	NA	TRBV7-3	TGTGCCAGCAGCTTAACTCCCAACAATGAGCAGTTCTTC	CASSLTPNNEQFF
TRBJ2-1	NA	NA	TRBV29-1	TGCAGCGGGGACACCAGCTCCTACAATGAGCAGTTCTTC	CSGDTSSYNEQFF
TRBJ1-2	NA	NA	TRBV6-5	TGTGCCAGCACGACCCCTGGGAGCGCCTATGGCTACACCTTC	CASTTPGSAYGYTF
TRBJ1-6	NA	TRBD1	TRBV7-9	TGTGCCAGCAGCTCGGGACAGGCAGAAGAGTCGACCCTCCACTTT	CASSSGQAEESTLHF
TRBJ2-3	few	TRBD2	TRBV9	TGTGCCAGCAGCTCGGGGACTAGCGGGCTCACAGATACGCAGTATTTT	CASSSGTSGLTDTQYF
TRBJ2-5	NA	NA	TRBV7-7	TGTGCTAGCAGCTTAGCCCCCCAGGGAGAGACCCAGTACTTC	CASSLAPQGETQYF